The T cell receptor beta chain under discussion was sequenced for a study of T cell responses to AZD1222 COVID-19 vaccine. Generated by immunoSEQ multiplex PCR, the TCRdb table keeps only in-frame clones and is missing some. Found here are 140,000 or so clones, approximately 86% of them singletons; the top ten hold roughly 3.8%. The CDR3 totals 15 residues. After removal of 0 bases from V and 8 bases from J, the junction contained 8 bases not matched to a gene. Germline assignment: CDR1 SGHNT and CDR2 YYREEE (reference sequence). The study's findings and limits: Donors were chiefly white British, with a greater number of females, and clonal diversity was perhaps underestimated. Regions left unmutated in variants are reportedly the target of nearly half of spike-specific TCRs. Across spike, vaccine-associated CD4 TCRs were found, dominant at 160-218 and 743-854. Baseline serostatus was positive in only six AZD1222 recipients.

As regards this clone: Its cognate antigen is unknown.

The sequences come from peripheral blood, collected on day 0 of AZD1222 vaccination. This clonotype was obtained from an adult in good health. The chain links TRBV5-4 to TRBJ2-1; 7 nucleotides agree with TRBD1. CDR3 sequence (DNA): TGTGCCAGCAGCTTGGCTCAGGGGGTTTTATATGAGCAGTTCTTC. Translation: CASSLAQGVLYEQFF.